Given below is one TCR beta chain in context. Original data processing: Reference gene primer amplification yielded estimated nucleated cell counts. The table came from immunoSEQ multiplex PCR; TCRdb's copy has only in-frame clones and leaves some out. V, J and clone size are those of that table, while D and trimming were read from the DNA. Here the sample spans roughly 260,000 clones, roughly 84% being singletons. The CDR3 runs to 13 residues. Trimming took 7 bases from V and 6 from J, leaving 16 bases between them. CDR1 is SNHLY, CDR2 FYNNEI, per germline. The data derive from a study of blood T cell repertoires in COVID-19.

The specimen was peripheral blood. The receptor was isolated from a woman aged 18-35 years with acute or convalescent COVID-19. V usage is TRBV2 and J usage is TRBJ2-7, with D maybe TRBD2 (6 bases). This CDR3 reads CASIQVRGGEQYF. CDR3 nucleotide sequence: TGTGCCAGCATCCAAGTGAGGGGAGGCGAGCAGTACTTC.